Listed here are 26 T cell receptor beta chains from one sample, sequenced in a study of cytomegalovirus exposure and HLA in healthy donors. PCR amplification relied on 60 Vbeta primers (plus 13 Jbeta primers). Method: immunoSEQ multiplex PCR; TCRdb's copy keeps in-frame clones and lacks some. The table gives under 75,000 clones; the top ten clones make up roughly 2.6% of it. Material: PBMCs. These TCRs come from a female donor in good health and CMV-seropositive.

The genes are TRBV19 and TRBJ2-5, with a weak D call TRBD1 (6 bases). CDR3 length: 15 residues. The germline V gene encodes CDR1 LNHDA and CDR2 SQIVND (reference sequence). The V and J ends lost 5 bases and 0 bases respectively, with 13 bases between them. CDR3 sequence (DNA): TGTGCCAGTAGTCCCGCCGGGACACACCAAGAGACCCAGTACTTC. Amino acids: CASSPAGTHQETQYF.

The gene calls are TRBV7-2 and TRBJ2-7; weak D call: TRBD1 (5 bases). This CDR3 region has 15 residues. CDR1 is SGHTA and CDR2 is FQGNSA in the germline V gene. Trimming pared 5 bases from V and 5 bases from J, leaving 19 bases between. The CDR3 loop reads CASSLVGREIDEQYF. In DNA form, the CDR3 reads TGTGCCAGCAGCCTCGTTGGCAGGGAAATAGACGAGCAGTACTTC.

This rearrangement joins TRBV5-1 to TRBJ2-7; 7 bases match TRBD1. CDR3 length: 16 residues. Unmatched junction bases numbered 13, after V lost 2 bases and J lost 5 bases. Germline V gene lookup returns CDR1 SGHRS and CDR2 YFSETQ. The CDR3 DNA reads TGCGCCAGCAGCTTCGGACAGGAAACGCATAAGAACGAGCAGTACTTC. It yields the protein CASSFGQETHKNEQYF. Full variable domain (remainder filled in from reference TRBV5-1 and TRBJ2-7): KAGVTQTPRYLIKTRGQQVTLSCSPISGHRSVSWYQQTPGQGLQFLFEYFSETQRNKGNFPGRFSGRQFSNSRSEMNVSTLELGDSALYLCASSFGQETHKNEQYFGPGTRLTVT.

This sequence joins TRBV6-5 and TRBJ1-4, with D perhaps matching TRBD1 (6 bases). Germline CDR1 is MNHEY and CDR2 is SVGAGI. Trimming removed 2 bases from V and 4 bases from J, with 8 bases in between. The CDR3 length is 14 residues. The CDR3 DNA sequence: TGTGCCAGCAGTTACGAAGGGGGTAATGAAAAACTGTTTTTT. Protein: CASSYEGGNEKLFF.

This chain joins TRBV2 and TRBJ1-1; D is perhaps TRBD1 (6 bases). Trimming removed 6 bases from V and 0 bases from J, with 11 bases in between. The CDR3 is 14 amino acids. The germline CDR1 and CDR2 sequences are SNHLY and FYNNEI. CDR3 loop: CASSRQGMNTEAFF. CDR3 bases: TGTGCCAGCAGCCGGCAGGGGATGAACACTGAAGCTTTCTTT.

Details on this clone: At one of its ends the junction is not consistent with the germline gene, which may arise from a read error. The chain links TRBV30 to TRBJ1-5, with D possibly TRBD1 on 6 matching bases. CDR1 is GTSNPN and CDR2 is SVGIG in the germline V gene (reference sequence). The CDR3 is 13 amino acids. In nucleotides, the CDR3 is TGTGCCTGGAGTTCGGACAGTAATCAGCACCAGCATTTT. It yields the protein CAWSSDSNQHQHF.

This sequence joins TRBV28 and TRBJ2-7; 8 nucleotides agree with TRBD1. Germline V gene lookup returns CDR1 MDHEN and CDR2 SYDVKM. J lost 5 bases, V lost 6 bases, and 3 bases had no gene match. The CDR3 spans 12 residues. In DNA, the CDR3 is TGTGCCAGCAGCCCACAGGGGGACGAGCAGTACTTC. Its translation: CASSPQGDEQYF.

V is TRBV18 and J is TRBJ2-2, with D perhaps matching TRBD1 (6 bases). The CDR3 covers 16 residues. From germline, CDR1 is KGHSH and CDR2 LQKENI. The germline V and J ends were trimmed by 6 bases and 2 bases, with 16 bases remaining between them. As DNA, the CDR3 is TGTGCCAGCTCCCGACAGGAGATTTCAAACACCGGGGAGCTGTTTTTT. Translation: CASSRQEISNTGELFF.

The chain employs TRBV6-5 and TRBJ1-2; D is unclear. Trimming took 6 bases from V and 4 from J, leaving 12 bases between them. There are 13 residues in the CDR3. The germline V gene encodes CDR1 MNHEY and CDR2 SVGAGI. The CDR3 DNA reads as TGTGCCAGCAGCCCTCGGCAGGTCTATGGCTACACCTTC. Residues: CASSPRQVYGYTF.

This chain joins TRBV6-1 and TRBJ1-3; no clear D. The germline CDR1 and CDR2 sequences are MNHNS and SASEGT. V was pared by 5 bases and J by 1 base, with 9 bases between. The CDR3 contains 14 residues. This chain's CDR3 is CASSPLYSGNTIYF. Written as DNA, the CDR3 is TGTGCCAGCAGTCCCCTGTATTCTGGAAACACCATATATTTT.

This chain links TRBV18 with TRBJ2-6; D might be TRBD1 (5 bases). The CDR3 contains 15 residues. The ends were cut back, 0 bases at V and 5 bases at J, with 8 bases in the middle. The V gene's germline CDR1 is KGHSH and CDR2 LQKENI. The CDR3 region is CASSPPGVRANVLTF. The CDR3 region has the DNA TGTGCCAGCTCACCACCAGGGGTGAGGGCCAACGTCCTGACTTTC.

This chain's CDR3 is CAISPNGGVSSYNSPLHF. The CDR3 DNA sequence: TGTGCCATCAGCCCCAACGGGGGTGTTAGCTCCTATAATTCACCCCTCCACTTT. The V gene is TRBV10-3, the J gene TRBJ1-6; a possible D gene is TRBD1 (5 bases). Germline loops: CDR1 ENHRY, CDR2 SYGVKD. The CDR3 length is 18 residues. V gave up 6 bases and J gave up 0 bases, with 18 bases separating them.

The chain employs TRBV13 and TRBJ2-3, with 13 bases matching TRBD2. CDR3 length: 19 residues. Germline-derived CDR1 and CDR2 are PRHDT and FYEKMQ (reference sequence). The J segment lost 4 bases and the V segment lost 8 bases, leaving 18 bases of the junction unmatched. The CDR3: CASGRTGTTSGRSADTQYF. The DNA for the CDR3 is TGTGCCAGCGGGCGGACAGGAACGACTAGCGGGAGGAGTGCAGATACGCAGTATTTT.

The chain combines TRBV7-9 with TRBJ2-3; the D gene is possibly TRBD2 (5 bases). V gave up 2 bases and J gave up 0 bases, with 6 bases separating them. This CDR3 has 14 amino acids. Per germline, CDR1 SEHNR and CDR2 FQNEAQ (reference sequence). The CDR3 nucleotides read TGTGCCAGCAGCTTAAGCGGTAGCACAGATACGCAGTATTTT. This translates into CASSLSGSTDTQYF.

The chain combines TRBV5-6 with TRBJ1-3; D is undetermined. V shed 1 base and J shed 4 bases, with 9 bases lying between them. There are 14 residues in the CDR3. The germline V gene encodes CDR1 SGHDT and CDR2 YYEEEE. As DNA, the CDR3 is TGTGCCAGCAGCTTGCCCTCCGGGGGAAACACCATATATTTT. Its translation: CASSLPSGGNTIYF. The variable domain in full, completed from reference TRBV5-6 and TRBJ1-3, reads DAGVTQSPTHLIKTRGQQVTLRCSPKSGHDTVSWYQQALGQGPQFIFQYYEEEERQRGNFPDRFSGHQFPNYSSELNVNALLLGDSALYLCASSLPSGGNTIYFGEGSWLTVV.

The chain employs TRBV27 and TRBJ2-7, with 9 bases identical to TRBD1. The germline V gene encodes CDR1 MNHEY and CDR2 SMNVEV (reference sequence). This CDR3 has 14 amino acids. Trimming at V came to 4 bases and at J to 2 bases, leaving 3 bases not matched to a gene. CDR3 region: CASSWGQGTYEQYF. For the CDR3, the DNA is TGTGCCAGCAGTTGGGGACAGGGTACCTACGAGCAGTACTTC.

The rearrangement joins TRBV10-3 to TRBJ1-2; 8 bases are shared with TRBD1. The CDR3 contains 12 residues. The germline V gene encodes CDR1 ENHRY and CDR2 SYGVKD. Trimming cost V 6 bases and J 3 bases; bases outside gene matches: 0. The CDR3 sequence is CAIRDRDYGYTF. In DNA, the CDR3 is TGTGCCATCAGGGACAGGGACTATGGCTACACCTTC.

This chain links TRBV6-5 with TRBJ1-1; a weak D match, TRBD1 (5 bases). Trimming took off 6 bases at V and 3 bases at J, with 11 bases between the two ends. Germline V CDR1 and CDR2: MNHEY, SVGAGI. The CDR3 runs 13 residues. The CDR3 region has the DNA TGTGCCAGCAGCCTCTGGGGGGACACTGAAGCTTTCTTT. It encodes CASSLWGDTEAFF.

The chain has TRBV10-3 and TRBJ1-5; 8 bases match TRBD1. After removal of 6 bases from V and 4 bases from J, the junction contained 5 bases not matched to a gene. The CDR3 runs 14 residues. Germline lookup yields CDR1 ENHRY and CDR2 SYGVKD. The CDR3 nucleotides are TGTGCCATCAGACCGACAGGGGTGAATCAGCCCCAGCATTTT. This encodes CAIRPTGVNQPQHF.

J is TRBJ1-1 and V is TRBV29-1, with 9 bases fitting TRBD1. V shed 6 bases, J shed 5 bases, and the junction held 13 bases outside the gene matches. Germline CDR1 SQVTM, CDR2 ANQGSEA. The CDR3 is made up of 15 amino acids. The DNA of the CDR3 is TGCAGCGTGGAATTACAGGGGGCTAGTAAGACTGAAGCTTTCTTT. This codes for CSVELQGASKTEAFF.

The chain employs TRBV30 and TRBJ2-1; tentative D call: TRBD1 (5 bases). Trimming removed 7 bases from V and 5 bases from J, with 9 bases in between. This CDR3 has 11 residues. Germline CDR1 is GTSNPN and CDR2 is SVGIG (reference sequence). CDR3 sequence (DNA): TGTGCCTCCCAACAGGACAATGAGCAGTTCTTC. Its translation: CASQQDNEQFF.

The CDR3, as DNA: TGTGCCAGTAGTATGGCCAGGGGGAGGTATATTGCAGATACGCAGTATTTT. It yields the protein CASSMARGRYIADTQYF. This chain joins TRBV19 and TRBJ2-3; D is perhaps TRBD1 (7 bases). This CDR3 has 17 residues. V shed 3 bases and J shed 4 bases, with 20 bases lying between them. Per germline, CDR1 LNHDA and CDR2 SQIVND (reference sequence).

The chain uses TRBV5-5 and TRBJ2-7; a weak D match, TRBD1 (5 bases). CDR1 SGHKS and CDR2 YYEKEE come from the germline V gene (reference sequence). The germline V and J ends were trimmed by 0 bases and 2 bases, with 9 bases remaining between them. CDR3 size: 14 residues. CDR3 coding DNA: TGTGCCAGCAGCTTGGGGACACTTACCTACGAGCAGTACTTC. This gives the protein CASSLGTLTYEQYF.

This rearrangement joins TRBV18 to TRBJ2-7; D possibly corresponds to TRBD2 (5 bases). The CDR3 is 12 amino acids. V was shortened by 3 bases and J by 6 bases, with 9 bases between the two germline ends. Germline V gene data show CDR1 as KGHSH and CDR2 as LQKENI. CDR3 region: CASSPDLLEQYF. The DNA for the CDR3 is TGTGCCAGCTCACCGGACTTGCTCGAGCAGTACTTC.

The V gene is TRBV9, the J gene TRBJ2-4; no firm D call. CDR1 is SGDLS and CDR2 is YYNGEE in the germline V gene. The CDR3 covers 14 residues. The V gene lost 0 bases and the J gene lost 7 bases, with 11 bases spanning the gap. CDR3 sequence (DNA): TGTGCCAGCAGCGTAGGCGAAACCGATAACATTCAGTACTTC. Encoded protein: CASSVGETDNIQYF.

The chain carries TRBV5-1 and TRBJ1-4, with D perhaps TRBD1 (6 bases). Germline assignment: CDR1 SGHRS and CDR2 YFSETQ. The CDR3 length is 17 residues. V lost 0 bases, J lost 2 bases, and 14 bases lay in between. The CDR3 is CASSLGNRDGTNEKLFF. The CDR3 DNA sequence: TGCGCCAGCAGCTTGGGCAACAGGGACGGGACTAATGAAAAACTGTTTTTT.